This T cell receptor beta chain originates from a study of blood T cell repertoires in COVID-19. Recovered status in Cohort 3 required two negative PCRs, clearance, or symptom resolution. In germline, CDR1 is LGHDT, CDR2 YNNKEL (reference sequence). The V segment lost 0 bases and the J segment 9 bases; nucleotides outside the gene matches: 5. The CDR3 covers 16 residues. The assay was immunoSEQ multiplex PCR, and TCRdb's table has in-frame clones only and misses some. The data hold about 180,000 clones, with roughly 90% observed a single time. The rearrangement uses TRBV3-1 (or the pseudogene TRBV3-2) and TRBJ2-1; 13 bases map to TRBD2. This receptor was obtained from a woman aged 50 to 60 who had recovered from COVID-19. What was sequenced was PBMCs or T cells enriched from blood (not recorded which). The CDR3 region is CASSQERTSGRVEQFF. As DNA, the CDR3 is TGTGCCAGCAGCCAAGAGCGGACTAGCGGGAGAGTTGAGCAGTTCTTC.